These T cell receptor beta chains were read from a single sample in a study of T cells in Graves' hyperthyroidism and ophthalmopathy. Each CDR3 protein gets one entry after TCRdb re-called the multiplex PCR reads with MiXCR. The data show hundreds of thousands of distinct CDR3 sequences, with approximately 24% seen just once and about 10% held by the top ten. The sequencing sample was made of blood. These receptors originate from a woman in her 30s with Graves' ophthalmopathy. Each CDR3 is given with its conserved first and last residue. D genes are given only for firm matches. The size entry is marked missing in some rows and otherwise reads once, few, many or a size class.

CDR3nt: TGTGCCAGCAGCTTAGAATGGGGGGGTAATCAGCCCCAGCATTTT
CDR3aa: CASSLEWGGNQPQHF
d_gene: -
j_gene: TRBJ1-5
v_gene: TRBV11-2
abundance: many

CDR3nt: TGTGCCAGCAGCCAGGAACCAGGGGGCTGGGGCTACACCTTC
CDR3aa: CASSQEPGGWGYTF
d_gene: TRBD1
j_gene: TRBJ1-2
v_gene: TRBV3-1
abundance: many

CDR3nt: TGTGCCAGCACGGACAGGATGTACTCCTACGAGCAGTACTTC
CDR3aa: CASTDRMYSYEQYF
d_gene: TRBD1
j_gene: TRBJ2-7
v_gene: TRBV6-2/TRBV6-3
abundance: -

CDR3nt: TGTGCCAGCAGCGGAAGGACTAGCGGGGACACCGGGGAGCTGTTTTTT
CDR3aa: CASSGRTSGDTGELFF
d_gene: TRBD2
j_gene: TRBJ2-2
v_gene: TRBV7-9
abundance: many

CDR3nt: TGTGCCAGCAGTGTGGGACAGGAAAGTCCGGGGCTGTTTTTT
CDR3aa: CASSVGQESPGLFF
d_gene: TRBD1
j_gene: TRBJ2-2
v_gene: TRBV6-1
abundance: -

CDR3nt: TGTGCCAGCCACCCTGGGGACAAAAACATTCAGTACTTC
CDR3aa: CASHPGDKNIQYF
d_gene: -
j_gene: TRBJ2-4
v_gene: TRBV28
abundance: many

CDR3nt: TGTGCCAGCAGCGTCCGGGACAGAGGCCCAAATGGCTACACCTTC
CDR3aa: CASSVRDRGPNGYTF
d_gene: TRBD1
j_gene: TRBJ1-2
v_gene: TRBV5-6
abundance: many

CDR3nt: TGCGCCAGCAGCCAAGGTTCCAGGACCTATGGCTACACCTTC
CDR3aa: CASSQGSRTYGYTF
d_gene: -
j_gene: TRBJ1-2
v_gene: TRBV4-1
abundance: -

CDR3nt: TGTGCCAGCAGTTCGACAGGGTTTTTTAGCAATCAGCCCCAGCATTTT
CDR3aa: CASSSTGFFSNQPQHF
d_gene: TRBD1
j_gene: TRBJ1-5
v_gene: TRBV6-5
abundance: -

CDR3nt: TGCAGTGCTAGGGTCGTGCGCGAGCAGTACTTC
CDR3aa: CSARVVREQYF
d_gene: -
j_gene: TRBJ2-7
v_gene: TRBV20-1
abundance: many

CDR3nt: TGTGCCAGCAGCCCTCCTAAGCGACAGGTTAACTATGGCTACACCTTC
CDR3aa: CASSPPKRQVNYGYTF
d_gene: -
j_gene: TRBJ1-2
v_gene: TRBV5-8
abundance: many

CDR3nt: TGCAGTGCCCCCCGTGTAGGTCCAGGCTATGGCTACACCTTC
CDR3aa: CSAPRVGPGYGYTF
d_gene: -
j_gene: TRBJ1-2
v_gene: TRBV20-1
abundance: many

CDR3nt: TGCAGTGTCAGAGACGGGTCACAGCCCCAGCATTTT
CDR3aa: CSVRDGSQPQHF
d_gene: -
j_gene: TRBJ1-5
v_gene: TRBV20-1
abundance: many

CDR3nt: TGTGCCACCAGTGATCGGCCGCAGGGGGACTATATCATGCCCCAGCATTTT
CDR3aa: CATSDRPQGDYIMPQHF
d_gene: TRBD1
j_gene: TRBJ1-5
v_gene: TRBV24-1
abundance: many

CDR3nt: TGTGCCAGCAGTTTCAACTTCCAAAAGTTGAACACCGGGGAGCTGTTTTTT
CDR3aa: CASSFNFQKLNTGELFF
d_gene: -
j_gene: TRBJ2-2
v_gene: TRBV28
abundance: few

CDR3nt: TGTGCCAGCAGCCTTTTGGGGGGGCTGGAAGGAAACACCATATATTTT
CDR3aa: CASSLLGGLEGNTIYF
d_gene: -
j_gene: TRBJ1-3
v_gene: TRBV4-2
abundance: -

CDR3nt: TGTGCCAGCAGCGTAGAAATCAGCCCATATGGCTACACCTTC
CDR3aa: CASSVEISPYGYTF
d_gene: -
j_gene: TRBJ1-2
v_gene: TRBV9
abundance: many